The source of this T cell receptor beta chain is a study of technical replicates of blood from several donors (dated by TCRdb to about 2017). The library was prepared using the immunoSEQ multiplex PCR assay. TCRdb retrieved this table from immuneACCESS and kept in-frame rearrangements only. Not all clones are present; in checked studies, unresolved V genes account for under half, and no reason is known for the remainder. This sample gives under 95,000 clones in total; around 94% of them show up just once. The biggest ten clones account for less than 0.25% of the sample. As for this clone: Its antigen is still unknown. It has no much larger one-base neighbor in the sample; base qualities were not kept.

The source of this sequence is a human donor in good health. The sample consisted of T cells isolated from PBMCs.

The nucleotide sequence reads as follows: TGTGCCAGCAGCCCGGGACAGGGGTTCGCTATGAACACTGAAGCTTTCTTT. Its protein is CASSPGQGFAMNTEAFF. This chain is built from TRBV9 and TRBJ1-1, and 10 junctional nucleotides match TRBD1. From a lookup of the germline V gene, CDR1 and CDR2 are SGDLS and YYNGEE. Measured from the cysteine to the phenylalanine, the CDR3 is 17 residues long. Solely the CDR3 DNA is kept, with 51 bases framed from the first base. Trimmed from V: 4 bases; trimmed from J: 0 bases; junction bases lacking a gene match: 9.